The 28 T cell receptor beta chains below come from one sample, sequenced in a study of prognosis after radiotherapy for stage I lung cancer (dated by TCRdb to the early 2020s). The data were produced on an Illumina HiSeq 3000. Two rounds of multiplex PCR were used to amplify the TCR beta CDR3 region from genomic DNA. The first PCR round used primers specific to each TRBV and TRBJ gene, with sequences filed in Chinese patent CN105087789A. TCRdb itself trimmed the public reads at Q25 with fastp, ran MiXCR and retained productive beta chains. Each CDR3 protein appears once, grouped with its most common genes and DNA. This sample has 20,000 to 25,000 distinct CDR3 sequences in its table, and around two fifths of those were observed once. 30% to 40% of the sample rests with the top ten. Sequencing used PBMCs, obtained before or after stereotactic body radiation therapy (not recorded which). Every receptor here comes from a donor over 45 with non-small cell lung cancer.

This chain uses TRBV12-3 or TRBV12-4 with TRBJ2-5, with 8 bases identical to TRBD2. The V gene end was trimmed by 2 bases and the J gene end by 5 bases; junction bases not matched to a gene: 19. This CDR3 is 19 amino acids long. The CDR3 nucleotides read TGTGCCAGCAGTTTACGAAATCTTGCGGGACTAGATCGTCAGGAGACCCAGTACTTC. Translated: CASSLRNLAGLDRQETQYF.

A remark on this clonotype: Given a far larger clone just one base away, this is likely a sequencing read error. The rearrangement joins TRBV7-9 to TRBJ2-3; maybe TRBD2 (6 bases). V was pared by 5 bases and J by 1 base, with 13 bases between. This CDR3 contains 15 residues. The germline gives CDR1 SEHNR, CDR2 FQNEAQ (reference sequence). The CDR3 bases are TGTGCCAGCAGCGGCCCGGGACTCTGCACAGATACGCAGTATTTT. Translating gives CASSGPGLCTDTQYF.

This clonotype ranks as medium-sized. CDR3 amino acids: CASRDLIGLAGADEQFF. CDR3 in DNA: TGTGCCAGCAGAGATCTCATTGGACTAGCGGGAGCGGATGAGCAGTTCTTC. The chain uses TRBV12-3 or TRBV12-4 and TRBJ2-1, with 13 bases matching TRBD2. The J segment lost 8 bases and the V segment lost 6 bases, leaving 13 bases of the junction unmatched. The CDR3 runs to 17 residues.

This clonotype is a singleton in its sample. The junction differs from germline at one of its ends, possibly a read error. The chain combines TRBV5-1 with TRBJ2-1; D assignment may be TRBD1 or TRBD2 (6 bases each). This CDR3 is built from 15 residues. Germline V gene data show CDR1 as SGHRS and CDR2 as YFSETQ. This CDR3 reads CTSSYGTGRTDEQFF. CDR3 nucleotides: TGCACCAGCAGCTATGGTACAGGGAGGACCGATGAGCAGTTCTTC.

In regard to this clonotype: This likely came from a read error, as a far larger clone is one base away. The chain is built from TRBV7-8 and TRBJ1-2; D is unclear. This CDR3 has 14 residues. Trimming left V 1 base short and J 4 bases short, with 10 bases between. The germline CDR1 and CDR2 sequences are SGHVS and FQNEAQ. In nucleotides, the CDR3 is TGTGCCAGCAGCTTAGTGTCAGGCTTCTATGGCTACACCTTC. Translation: CASSLVSGFYGYTF.

This clonotype occurred many times. The rearrangement joins TRBV5-1 to TRBJ2-2; D may be TRBD2 (5 bases). The V gene lost 4 bases and the J gene lost 3 bases, with 10 bases spanning the gap. Germline CDR1 SGHRS, CDR2 YFSETQ. There are 14 residues in the CDR3. The CDR3 sequence is CASSNSADTGELFF. The CDR3 coding sequence is TGCGCCAGCAGCAACTCAGCGGACACCGGGGAGCTGTTTTTT.

The CDR3 DNA is TGCGCCAGCAGTGAGCGGGGTCCGAGCGGGTACACCTTC. Its protein product is CASSERGPSGYTF. This chain joins TRBV10-1 and TRBJ1-2; D remains ambiguous. V gave up 2 bases and J gave up 11 bases, with 15 bases separating them. The CDR3 has 13 amino acids. Germline V CDR1 and CDR2: WNHNN, SYGVQD (reference sequence).

This clonotype showed up just a few times. The chain has TRBV25-1 and TRBJ1-2, with D maybe TRBD1 (5 bases). The germline V and J ends were trimmed by 1 base and 6 bases, with 9 bases remaining between them. There are 13 residues in the CDR3. Germline V gene lookup returns CDR1 MGHDK and CDR2 SYGVNS. This chain's CDR3 is CASSELGDHGYTF. CDR3 nucleotides: TGTGCCAGCAGTGAATTAGGGGACCATGGCTACACCTTC.

The V and J genes are TRBV20-1 and TRBJ2-1; 8 bases match TRBD1. Trimming at V came to 2 bases and at J to 4 bases, leaving 7 bases not matched to a gene. CDR3 length equals 15 residues. The germline gives CDR1 DFQATT, CDR2 SNEGSKA (reference sequence). CDR3 loop: CSARRQGNPYNEQFF. CDR3 bases: TGCAGTGCTAGACGACAGGGGAACCCTTACAATGAGCAGTTCTTC.

V usage is TRBV20-1 and J usage is TRBJ2-2; 7 bases agree with TRBD1. Per germline, CDR1 DFQATT and CDR2 SNEGSKA (reference sequence). Germline trimming cut 2 bases from V and 7 bases from J; bases unmatched to any gene: 10. The CDR3 has 15 residues. The CDR3 bases are TGCAGTGCTAGATACCTCGACAGGGTTGGCGGGGAGCTGTTTTTT. Translation: CSARYLDRVGGELFF.

By its share, this clonotype is medium-sized. The V and J genes are TRBV6-8 and TRBJ1-5; D perhaps matches TRBD1 (5 bases). Germline V gene lookup returns CDR1 MNHGY and CDR2 SAAAGT. The CDR3 has 13 residues. Trimming cost V 6 bases and J 6 bases, with 12 bases left between them. The CDR3 protein is CASRTGGGQPQHF. The CDR3 coding sequence is TGTGCCAGCAGAACGGGCGGGGGTCAGCCCCAGCATTTT.

This clonotype was observed many times. The chain is built from TRBV5-1 and TRBJ1-2, with 10 bases lining up with TRBD1. The CDR3 covers 14 residues. The ends lost 4 bases at V and 5 bases at J; junction bases unmatched: 5. CDR1 is SGHRS, CDR2 YFSETQ, per germline. This CDR3 is CASSPGTGVYGYTF. DNA of the CDR3: TGCGCCAGCAGCCCGGGGACAGGGGTATATGGCTACACCTTC.

In the case of this clonotype: The germline gene is not matched at one end of the junction; a read error may be the cause. The genes are TRBV6-2 or TRBV6-3 and TRBJ1-2; 7 bases map to TRBD1. This CDR3 spans 14 amino acids. Germline assignment: CDR1 MNHEY and CDR2 SVGEGT. CDR3 bases: TGTGGCAGCAGTTCCCAGGGGGGCTCTTATGGCTACACCTTC. Translating gives CGSSSQGGSYGYTF.

This clonotype was detected many times. This chain joins TRBV9 and TRBJ2-3; 7 bases fit TRBD2. CDR1 and CDR2 from the germline V gene are SGDLS and YYNGEE. V lost 3 bases to trimming and J lost 2 bases; unmatched junction nucleotides: 3. This CDR3 has 14 residues. The CDR3 nucleotides are TGTGCCAGCAGCGCCCGGGGGGACACAGATACGCAGTATTTT. Encoded protein: CASSARGDTDTQYF.

This clonotype was seen once. The chain links TRBV6-2 or TRBV6-3 to TRBJ1-1; 7 bases match TRBD1. There are 14 residues in the CDR3. Germline loops: CDR1 MNHEY, CDR2 SVGEGT. Trimming at V came to 6 bases and at J to 5 bases, leaving 9 bases not matched to a gene. Written as DNA, the CDR3 is TGTGCCAGCAGCCTACAGGGGTGGGGGACTGAAGCTTTCTTT. It codes for CASSLQGWGTEAFF.

Relative to its sample, this clonotype is medium-sized. V gene TRBV28 combines with J gene TRBJ2-7; 13 bases fit TRBD2. There are 14 residues in the CDR3. V lost 7 bases to trimming and J lost 2 bases; unmatched junction nucleotides: 2. Germline CDR1 reads MDHEN; CDR2 reads SYDVKM. As DNA, the CDR3 is TGTGCCAGCACCGGACTAGCGGGAGCCTACGAGCAGTACTTC. Its translation: CASTGLAGAYEQYF.

Concerning this clonotype: The conserved phenylalanine or tryptophan is not found at the CDR3 terminus, so this likely reflects a read error. The DNA is left out, because the CDR3 cannot be placed on it with certainty; the CDR3 is given as TCRdb lists it. The CDR3 loop reads CASSSLTSGVALSV. The J gene is TRBJ2-1, the V gene TRBV7-2; TRBD2, the D gene given by the table, was not confirmed from the DNA. The CDR3 extends over 14 residues, inclusive of both ends. Germline CDR1 SGHTA, CDR2 FQGNSA.

This clonotype was seen many times. The chain joins TRBV19 to TRBJ2-5; tentatively, D is TRBD1 (5 bases). Germline-derived CDR1 and CDR2 are LNHDA and SQIVND (reference sequence). Trimming cost V 4 bases and J 4 bases, with 19 bases left between them. The CDR3 has 16 residues. CDR3 in DNA: TGTGCCAGTAGTACTCGCGGCTATCAGGGTAGAGAGACCCAGTACTTC. Encoded protein: CASSTRGYQGRETQYF.

CDR3 residues: CASSRRDTKEETQYF. CDR3 nucleotide sequence: TGTGCCAGCAGCCGCCGGGACACGAAGGAGGAGACCCAGTACTTC. The J gene is TRBJ2-5, the V gene TRBV11-2; D is perhaps TRBD1 (6 bases). The CDR3 consists of 15 residues. V was shortened by 5 bases and J by 5 bases, with 18 bases between the two germline ends. CDR1 is SGHAT, CDR2 FQNNGV, per germline. The whole variable domain, remainder taken from reference TRBV11-2 and TRBJ2-5, is EAGVAQSPRYKIIEKRQSVAFWCNPISGHATLYWYQQILGQGPKLLIQFQNNGVVDDSQLPKDRFSAERLKGVDSTLKIQPAKLEDSAVYLCASSRRDTKEETQYFGPGTRLLVL.

This chain joins TRBV24-1 and TRBJ2-3; D assignment may be TRBD1 or TRBD2 (6 bases each). The CDR3 sequence is 16 residues long. V was trimmed by 8 bases and J by 2 bases, leaving 19 bases between them. From germline, CDR1 is KGHDR and CDR2 SFDVKD. This chain's CDR3 is CATTAGGGCHTDTQYF. The CDR3 DNA sequence: TGTGCCACCACCGCCGGGGGCGGGTGTCACACAGATACGCAGTATTTT.

This clonotype was seen ten or more times. The gene calls are TRBV5-1 and TRBJ2-3; TRBD2 might be the D (5 bases). Trimming cost V 2 bases and J 5 bases, with 9 bases left between them. This CDR3 spans 13 amino acids. Germline CDR1 and CDR2: SGHRS and YFSETQ. Written as DNA, the CDR3 is TGCGCCAGCAGCTTTCGTGAGGGAGATACGCAGTATTTT. Protein: CASSFREGDTQYF.

The sample holds many counts of this clonotype. The J gene is TRBJ2-3, the V gene TRBV5-4, with D uncertain. Germline lookup yields CDR1 SGHNT and CDR2 YYREEE (reference sequence). The V end lost 1 base, the J end lost 2 bases, and 14 bases lay between the germline ends. The CDR3 consists of 16 residues. The CDR3 bases are TGTGCCAGCAGCTTGCTCTCAGGCCATTCCACAGATACGCAGTATTTT. Protein: CASSLLSGHSTDTQYF.

This chain uses TRBV12-3 or TRBV12-4 with TRBJ1-6; TRBD1 is a possible D gene (5 bases). V lost 1 base to trimming and J lost 7 bases, with 8 bases between them. CDR3 length: 14 residues. CDR3 protein: CASSLEGRNSPLHF. DNA for the CDR3: TGTGCCAGCAGTTTAGAGGGGCGGAATTCACCCCTCCACTTT.

This clonotype was found many times. V and J are TRBV10-3 and TRBJ1-2; 7 bases agree with TRBD1. This CDR3 is built from 13 residues. Trimming cost V 10 bases and J 2 bases; bases outside gene matches: 7. Germline V gives CDR1 ENHRY, CDR2 SYGVKD. The CDR3 coding sequence is TGTGCCACCCGGGACAGTCGAAACTATGGCTACACCTTC. Encoded protein: CATRDSRNYGYTF.

The chain carries TRBV6-1 and TRBJ1-2; TRBD1 aligns across 8 bases. This CDR3 is built from 15 residues. The germline CDR1 and CDR2 sequences are MNHNS and SASEGT. The ends lost 7 bases at V and 3 bases at J; junction bases unmatched: 10. In DNA, the CDR3 is TGTGCCAGCAATCGAGTACAGGGGGATTACTATGGCTACACCTTC. Amino acids: CASNRVQGDYYGYTF.

This clonotype is a singleton in its sample. V gene TRBV27 combines with J gene TRBJ1-5; a weak D match, TRBD1 (6 bases). Germline assignment: CDR1 MNHEY and CDR2 SMNVEV (reference sequence). CDR3 length: 15 amino acids. Trimming took off 4 bases at V and 2 bases at J, with 12 bases between the two ends. CDR3 region: CASSSLGAGNQPQHF. CDR3 in DNA: TGTGCCAGCAGTTCCCTGGGGGCAGGCAATCAGCCCCAGCATTTT.

This clonotype was observed many times. The rearrangement links TRBV28 to TRBJ1-2; tentatively, D is TRBD1 (5 bases). V lost 7 bases and J 3 bases, leaving 18 bases between the germline ends. The CDR3 spans 15 residues. Germline assignment: CDR1 MDHEN and CDR2 SYDVKM. CDR3 DNA: TGTGCCAGCAACCGGCGGGGGAGAGGGTACTATGGCTACACCTTC. This translates into CASNRRGRGYYGYTF.

Written as DNA, the CDR3 is TGTGCCAGCAGCGTCGGCGGGCGGGGGTTCACAGATACGCAGTATTTT. Its protein is CASSVGGRGFTDTQYF. The J gene is TRBJ2-3, the V gene TRBV9; TRBD2 matches at 7 bases. Germline values: CDR1 SGDLS, CDR2 YYNGEE. The junction had 8 bases not matched to a gene; V was cut back by 2 bases and J by 2 bases. The CDR3 has 16 amino acids. The full variable domain, completed using reference TRBV9 and TRBJ2-3, is DSGVTQTPKHLITATGQRVTLRCSPRSGDLSVYWYQQSLDQGLQFLIQYYNGEERAKGNILERFSAQQFPDLHSELNLSSLELGDSALYFCASSVGGRGFTDTQYFGPGTRLTVL.